The rows below give T cell receptor beta chains drawn from one sample of a study of cytomegalovirus exposure and HLA in healthy donors. The repertoire was sequenced with immunoSEQ multiplex PCR; TCRdb's copy has only in-frame clones and lacks some. Counted here are some 140,000 clones, about 85% occurring once; the ten biggest clones make up around 7.2%. What was sequenced was PBMCs. These receptors all stem from a man aged 25-40 years in good health and CMV-seropositive. The CDR3 runs from the conserved cysteine through the conserved F or W. The D gene is left open where the match is weak. The listing skips clone size in some rows; elsewhere it reads once, few, many or a size class.

D: TRBD2
J: TRBJ2-1
size: -
V: TRBV11-3
DNA: TGTGCCAGCAGCTTTGGACTAGCGGGAGCGAATGAGCAGTTCTTC
CDR3: CASSFGLAGANEQFF

D: TRBD2
J: TRBJ2-3
size: once
V: TRBV4-2
DNA: TGTGCCAGCAGCCAAGAGAACGTAGCGGGATCCTTTGATACGCAGTATTTT
CDR3: CASSQENVAGSFDTQYF

D: -
J: TRBJ2-5
size: -
V: TRBV28
DNA: TGTGCCAGCAGTTTTGAGGAGACCCAGTACTTC
CDR3: CASSFEETQYF

D: TRBD2
J: TRBJ2-1
size: -
V: TRBV27
DNA: TGTGCCAGCAGTTCCCAACTAGCGGGCTCCTACAATGAGCAGTTCTTC
CDR3: CASSSQLAGSYNEQFF

D: TRBD1
J: TRBJ1-2
size: -
V: TRBV9
DNA: TGTGCCAGCAGCGCTACAGGGGTGGGTGGCTACACCTTC
CDR3: CASSATGVGGYTF

D: TRBD2
J: TRBJ2-7
size: -
V: TRBV28
DNA: TGTGCCAGCAGTTTAGGGGGTAGCGGGAGGTCCTACGAGCAGTACTTC
CDR3: CASSLGGSGRSYEQYF

D: -
J: TRBJ2-5
size: -
V: TRBV9
DNA: TGTGCCAGCAGCGCAGGGTTCGTGTACGTGGAGACCCAGTACTTC
CDR3: CASSAGFVYVETQYF

D: -
J: TRBJ1-5
size: -
V: TRBV28
DNA: TGTGCCAGCATTCAGGGATTCGGTCAGCCCCAGCATTTT
CDR3: CASIQGFGQPQHF

D: TRBD1
J: TRBJ2-7
size: -
V: TRBV6-5
DNA: TGTGCCAGCAGTCGACAGGGTATCTCCTACGAGCAGTACTTC
CDR3: CASSRQGISYEQYF

D: -
J: TRBJ1-5
size: -
V: TRBV30
DNA: TGTGCCTGGGCCACCGGGGGTGGCGGTCAGCCCCAGCATTTT
CDR3: CAWATGGGGQPQHF

D: -
J: TRBJ2-7
size: -
V: TRBV27
DNA: TGTGCCAGCAGCCTCACGACAAGCTCCTACGAGCAGTACTTC
CDR3: CASSLTTSSYEQYF

D: -
J: TRBJ1-1
size: -
V: TRBV27
DNA: TGTGCCAGCAGTTTGGGGGCCCAAATGAACACTGAAGCTTTCTTT
CDR3: CASSLGAQMNTEAFF

D: -
J: TRBJ1-5
size: -
V: TRBV11-2
DNA: TGTGCCAGCAGCTTAGACGGTTATAGCAATCAGCCCCAGCATTTT
CDR3: CASSLDGYSNQPQHF

D: -
J: TRBJ2-5
size: -
V: TRBV5-1
DNA: TGCGCCAGCAGCTTGACAGGGATAGGACAGACCCAGTACTTC
CDR3: CASSLTGIGQTQYF

D: TRBD2
J: TRBJ2-7
size: -
V: TRBV9
DNA: TGTGCCAGCAGCGTAGTGGCTAGCGGGATACTTGTCGAGCAGTACTTC
CDR3: CASSVVASGILVEQYF

D: -
J: TRBJ1-5
size: -
V: TRBV11-2
DNA: TGTGCCAGCAGCCTGAGTGGCAATCAGCCCCAGCATTTT
CDR3: CASSLSGNQPQHF

D: TRBD1
J: TRBJ1-1
size: -
V: TRBV5-1
DNA: TGCGCCAGCAAGCAAACAGGGGATATGAACACTGAAGCTTTCTTT
CDR3: CASKQTGDMNTEAFF

D: TRBD1
J: TRBJ1-4
size: few
V: TRBV5-1
DNA: TGCGCCAGCACGATGGGGACAGCGGAAGAAAAACTGTTTTTT
CDR3: CASTMGTAEEKLFF

D: -
J: TRBJ2-7
size: -
V: TRBV27
DNA: TGTGCCAGCAGTTATGGGGGACTGGCGAGCTCCTACGAGCAGTACTTC
CDR3: CASSYGGLASSYEQYF

D: -
J: TRBJ2-1
size: -
V: TRBV9
DNA: TGTGCCAGCAGCGACCGACTGGCGGGGATCTACAATGAGCAGTTCTTC
CDR3: CASSDRLAGIYNEQFF

D: -
J: TRBJ1-1
size: -
V: TRBV5-5
DNA: TGTGCCAGCAGCTTGGAGGACAGAACGAACACTGAAGCTTTCTTT
CDR3: CASSLEDRTNTEAFF

D: TRBD1
J: TRBJ1-2
size: -
V: TRBV7-9
DNA: TGTGCCAGCAGCTTAGCCCTCCCGGGACAGGGGGCTGGCTACACCTTC
CDR3: CASSLALPGQGAGYTF

D: TRBD2
J: TRBJ2-1
size: few
V: TRBV7-9
DNA: TGTGCCAGCAGCTTAGCTTCTAGCGGAGCCTACAATGAGCAGTTCTTC
CDR3: CASSLASSGAYNEQFF

D: -
J: TRBJ2-7
size: -
V: TRBV7-2
DNA: TGTGCCAGCAGCTCGAATGCATTGGCACAGGGCGGATTCTCCTACGAGCAGTACTTC
CDR3: CASSSNALAQGGFSYEQYF

D: -
J: TRBJ1-6
size: once
V: TRBV5-1
DNA: TGCGCCAGCAGCTTGGAGGGGTCGGTGAATTCACCCCTCCACTTT
CDR3: CASSLEGSVNSPLHF

D: -
J: TRBJ2-5
size: few
V: TRBV27
DNA: TGTGCCAGCAGTTTGGAAGGCAGGGGATTGGGGACCCAGTACTTC
CDR3: CASSLEGRGLGTQYF

D: TRBD2
J: TRBJ2-7
size: -
V: TRBV11-3
DNA: TGTGCCAGCAGCTTAAGGGCCTTGGCGGGAGGGTACGAGCAGTACTTC
CDR3: CASSLRALAGGYEQYF

D: TRBD2
J: TRBJ2-2
size: -
V: TRBV5-8
DNA: TGTGCCAGCAGCCACCATAGCGGGACGAACACCGGGGAGCTGTTTTTT
CDR3: CASSHHSGTNTGELFF